This is a list of T cell receptor beta chains from one sample in a study of metastatic and nonmetastatic thyroid tumors. MiXCR re-clonotyped the PCR reads for TCRdb. Found here are around 16,000 clones, approximately 25% of them singletons; the top ten hold roughly 14%. Sequencing was carried out using adjacent normal tissue. These receptors all come from a female donor with papillary thyroid cancer or a benign thyroid nodule (not recorded which). Some clones in this sample may be carry-over from other donors' samples. The CDR3 runs from the conserved cysteine through the conserved F or W. D genes are given only for firm matches. Size tells how often a clone was seen (once, few, many) or the class of an expanded clone, and some rows leave it out.

clone size | D gene | CDR3 length | J gene | V gene | CDR3 protein | CDR3 DNA
large | TRBD2 | 17 | TRBJ2-5 | TRBV6-5 | CASSYELAGGARETQYF | TGTGCCAGCAGTTACGAACTAGCGGGAGGGGCGCGAGAGACCCAGTACTTC
. | . | 16 | TRBJ1-6 | TRBV6-1 | CASSPRGGSYNSPLHF | TGTGCCAGCAGTCCCCGGGGGGGCTCCTATAATTCACCCCTCCACTTT
few | . | 15 | TRBJ1-1 | TRBV10-3 | CAISESGRLNTEAFF | TGTGCCATCAGTGAGTCTGGACGGCTGAACACTGAAGCTTTCTTT
few | . | 13 | TRBJ1-6 | TRBV28 | CASSRDGNSPLHF | TGTGCCAGCTCCCGGGACGGGAATTCACCCCTCCACTTT
few | . | 11 | TRBJ2-1 | TRBV6-4 | CATLRWGEQFF | TGCGCCACACTTCGATGGGGCGAGCAGTTCTTC
few | . | 16 | TRBJ1-2 | TRBV4-2 | CASSQTVGGANYGYTF | TGTGCCAGCAGCCAGACGGTGGGGGGGGCTAACTATGGCTACACCTTC
. | . | 14 | TRBJ2-7 | TRBV11-2 | CASSLFADSYEQYF | TGTGCCAGCAGCTTGTTCGCTGACTCCTACGAGCAGTACTTC
. | TRBD2 | 16 | TRBJ2-1 | TRBV5-1 | CASSSIAGSSYNEQFF | TGCGCCAGCAGTTCGATAGCGGGCAGCTCCTACAATGAGCAGTTCTTC
. | . | 13 | TRBJ2-7 | TRBV28 | CASSLPVSNEQYF | TGTGCCAGCAGTTTACCAGTAAGTAACGAGCAGTACTTC
few | TRBD2 | 16 | TRBJ2-7 | TRBV20-1 | CSARERTSGIIYEQYF | TGCAGTGCTAGAGAGAGGACTAGCGGGATTATATACGAGCAGTACTTC
. | TRBD1 | 15 | TRBJ1-2 | TRBV4-3 | CASSRDRGKNYGYTF | TGCGCCAGCAGCCGGGACAGGGGAAAGAACTATGGCTACACCTTC
few | . | 16 | TRBJ1-1 | TRBV20-1 | CSARDHRVSEGTEAFF | TGCAGTGCTAGAGACCATAGGGTCAGCGAGGGAACTGAAGCTTTCTTT
once | TRBD1 | 15 | TRBJ2-7 | TRBV4-2 | CASSQGDSYLYEQYF | TGTGCCAGCAGCCAAGGGGACAGCTACCTCTACGAGCAGTACTTC
. | . | 13 | TRBJ2-2 | TRBV6-1 | CASSKTNTGELFF | TGTGCCAGCAGTAAAACGAACACCGGGGAGCTGTTTTTT
. | . | 16 | TRBJ1-4 | TRBV12-3/TRBV12-4 | CASSPGPGAEGEKLFF | TGTGCCAGCAGTCCTGGGCCAGGGGCTGAGGGTGAAAAACTGTTTTTT
few | . | 15 | TRBJ2-6 | TRBV6-2/TRBV6-3 | CASSYGQEGANVLTF | TGTGCCAGCAGTTACGGTCAGGAAGGGGCCAACGTCCTGACTTTC
. | . | 13 | TRBJ1-3 | TRBV19 | CASLGGIGNTIYF | TGTGCCAGCTTAGGGGGAATCGGCAACACCATATATTTT
few | TRBD1 | 15 | TRBJ2-7 | TRBV12-3/TRBV12-4 | CASSFSGTGLREQYF | TGTGCCAGCAGTTTTTCCGGGACAGGTCTTAGGGAGCAGTACTTC
few | . | 14 | TRBJ1-1 | TRBV28 | CASSLPGMGAEAFF | TGTGCCAGCAGTTTACCAGGGATGGGCGCTGAAGCTTTCTTT
. | . | 12 | TRBJ2-1 | TRBV10-3 | CAIGLTYNEQFF | TGTGCCATAGGACTCACCTACAATGAGCAGTTCTTC
few | . | 15 | TRBJ2-2 | TRBV6-1 | CASRTGLFITGELFF | TGTGCCAGCAGGACGGGACTCTTCATCACCGGGGAGCTGTTTTTT
. | TRBD1 | 15 | TRBJ2-7 | TRBV28 | CASSHSGTVSYEQYF | TGTGCCAGCAGTCACTCCGGGACAGTGTCCTACGAGCAGTACTTC
few | . | 15 | TRBJ1-1 | TRBV20-1 | CSGKSDRGMNTEAFF | TGCAGTGGTAAATCAGACCGAGGGATGAACACTGAAGCTTTCTTT
. | TRBD1 | 14 | TRBJ1-2 | TRBV5-1 | CASSLGRQGGGYTF | TGCGCCAGCAGCTTGGGAAGACAGGGGGGAGGCTACACCTTC
few | TRBD2 | 14 | TRBJ2-2 | TRBV5-1 | CASSSGLVAGELFF | TGCGCCAGCAGCTCGGGACTAGTGGCCGGGGAGCTGTTTTTT
few | . | 13 | TRBJ1-1 | TRBV19 | CASSSYSNTEAFF | TGTGCCAGTAGTTCATACAGCAACACTGAAGCTTTCTTT
few | TRBD1 | 14 | TRBJ2-7 | TRBV20-1 | CSARGGTGGYEQYF | TGCAGTGCTAGGGGAGGGACAGGGGGTTACGAGCAGTACTTC
many | TRBD1 | 13 | TRBJ2-7 | TRBV20-1 | CSADNRGSYEQYF | TGCAGTGCCGATAACAGGGGTTCCTACGAGCAGTACTTC
large | . | 15 | TRBJ2-3 | TRBV2 | CASSETGSSTDTQYF | TGTGCCAGCAGTGAAACAGGATCTAGCACAGATACGCAGTATTTT
medium-sized | TRBD1 | 15 | TRBJ2-3 | TRBV12-3/TRBV12-4 | CASSPDRVSTDTQYF | TGTGCCAGCAGCCCGGACAGGGTGAGCACAGATACGCAGTATTTT
few | TRBD1 | 16 | TRBJ1-5 | TRBV20-1 | CSAVGTGRFSNQPQHF | TGCAGTGCTGTCGGGACAGGAAGATTTAGCAATCAGCCCCAGCATTTT
few | . | 15 | TRBJ1-3 | TRBV6-1 | CASSPGYYSGNTIYF | TGTGCCAGCAGTCCAGGCTATTACTCTGGAAACACCATATATTTT
few | . | 15 | TRBJ2-7 | TRBV28 | CASSLGSRITYEQYF | TGTGCCAGCAGTTTAGGTTCGCGGATAACCTACGAGCAGTACTTC
few | TRBD1 | 15 | TRBJ1-6 | TRBV2 | CASKMGTGKDSPLHF | TGTGCCAGCAAGATGGGGACAGGGAAGGATTCACCCCTCCACTTT
. | . | 13 | TRBJ1-5 | TRBV19 | CASSMGGYQPQHF | TGTGCCAGTAGTATGGGGGGCTATCAGCCCCAGCATTTT
. | . | 16 | TRBJ2-1 | TRBV28 | CASSLFSGFPVNEQFF | TGTGCCAGCAGTTTATTCTCAGGGTTCCCTGTCAATGAGCAGTTCTTC
. | . | 15 | TRBJ2-1 | TRBV20-1 | CSASSGGGLDSEQFF | TGCAGTGCCTCAAGTGGTGGGGGGTTAGACAGTGAGCAGTTCTTC
. | . | 13 | TRBJ1-4 | TRBV11-1 | CASSSALNEKLFF | TGTGCCAGCAGCTCCGCCCTTAATGAAAAACTGTTTTTT
few | TRBD1 | 15 | TRBJ1-2 | TRBV6-1 | CATLYPTGEKYGYTF | TGTGCCACCCTTTACCCAACAGGGGAAAAATATGGCTACACCTTC
. | . | 14 | TRBJ1-2 | TRBV11-2 | CASSLGWQNYGYTF | TGTGCCAGCAGCTTAGGTTGGCAGAACTATGGCTACACCTTC
large | TRBD1 | 13 | TRBJ2-7 | TRBV2 | CASSGQGLDEQYF | TGTGCCAGCAGTGGACAGGGTCTCGACGAGCAGTACTTC
many | TRBD1 | 15 | TRBJ2-7 | TRBV6-2/TRBV6-3 | CASSYPTGAGYEQYF | TGTGCCAGCAGTTACCCCACAGGGGCCGGCTACGAGCAGTACTTC
few | . | 15 | TRBJ2-7 | TRBV6-2/TRBV6-3 | CASSYPEGEVYEQYF | TGTGCCAGCAGCTACCCCGAGGGGGAAGTTTACGAGCAGTACTTC
. | . | 14 | TRBJ1-1 | TRBV9 | CASSPTGLNTEAFF | TGTGCCAGCAGCCCTACAGGGTTGAACACTGAAGCTTTCTTT
few | TRBD1 | 16 | TRBJ1-2 | TRBV11-1 | CASRASVAGQHYGYTF | TGTGCCAGCAGAGCCTCAGTGGCGGGACAGCACTATGGCTACACCTTC
few | . | 14 | TRBJ2-7 | TRBV2 | CASSGQASSYEQYF | TGTGCCAGCAGTGGACAGGCAAGCTCCTACGAGCAGTACTTC
. | . | 14 | TRBJ2-3 | TRBV30 | CAWIPLVNTDTQYF | TGTGCCTGGATTCCCCTGGTTAACACAGATACGCAGTATTTT
. | . | 14 | TRBJ2-7 | TRBV10-3 | CAISDDSGSYEQYF | TGTGCCATCAGTGACGATTCAGGGAGCTACGAGCAGTACTTC
large | TRBD1 | 13 | TRBJ1-2 | TRBV6-5 | CASSYNRDRVGTF | TGTGCCAGCAGTTACAACAGGGACAGGGTAGGAACCTTC
once | TRBD2 | 12 | TRBJ2-7 | TRBV20-1 | CSARGEGFEQYF | TGCAGTGCACGGGGGGAGGGCTTCGAGCAGTACTTC